What follows is one T cell receptor beta chain and its context. What this receptor recognizes is not known. The input lacks base qualities; no much larger clone sits a single base away. This entry belongs to a study of blood T cell repertoires in COVID-19 (TCRdb year 2020). Notes on the research overall: The collaborator samples originated in the United States, Italy and Spain and spanned the acute and convalescent phases of COVID-19. The prospective study material was composed of cDNA or gDNA derived from T cells, B-cell-depleted T cells, or PBMCs. The dataset comprised deeply sampled blood TCRbeta repertoires from subjects exposed to, actively infected with, or recovered from COVID-19. The repertoires were made available in a free public database intended to serve as a resource for research on the immune response to SARS-CoV-2. The samples were drawn from the first 160 participants of the ongoing ImmuneRACE study and from under 1,500 subjects provided by 6 global collaborators. The sample metadata nearly always contained a de-identified subject ID, COVID-19 status, age in years and sex. Where HLA class I and class II types were available, the types were taken from metadata supplied by the sample provider, not from assay-based typing.

Overall results and qualifications from the work: Clinical and demographic metadata were provided uncurated, with the amount varying by source and participant.

From the germline V gene, CDR1 is SGHTA and CDR2 is FQGNSA. The cysteine opens and the phenylalanine closes a CDR3 of 13 amino acids. The only DNA kept is the CDR3, 39 bases in frame from the first base. Trimming costs V 2 bases and J 2 bases, and their ends lie 6 bases apart. TCRbeta CDR3 regions were amplified from genomic DNA by means of the immunoSEQ Assay, a bias-controlled multiplex PCR. The original methods were these. The number of nucleated cells in each sample was estimated by amplification of reference gene primers within the assay. To quantify the absolute abundance of each unique TCRbeta CDR3 rearrangement, sequence reads were collapsed and filtered. For each sample, productive Simpson clonality was calculated as the square root of Simpson's diversity index over productive rearrangements. TCRdb re-hosts the immuneACCESS table, in-frame sequences only. Its copies lack some clones; in the studies checked, an unresolved V gene accounts for under half of them, and the cause for the rest is not known. V, J and clone size are taken as reported in that table, and D and trimming were inferred from the DNA itself. The sample records 150,000 to 200,000 clones, roughly nine tenths of which are singletons. The ten largest make up 0.78% of the sample.

The collaborating institutions used their own protocols to collect whole blood in K2EDTA tubes. For TCRbeta analysis, collaborators shipped samples in one of three forms: frozen whole blood, isolated PBMCs, or DNA extracted from either of those sample types. The clonotype comes from a woman between 65 and 79 years old with acute or convalescent COVID-19. This chain joins TRBV7-2 to TRBJ1-1; the D gene identity is not certain. The sequenced material came from peripheral blood. The CDR3 region: CASSLTRNTEAFF. The DNA sequence is as follows: TGTGCCAGCAGCTTAACGAGAAACACTGAAGCTTTCTTT.